Listed below are T cell receptor beta chains from one sample, sequenced in a study of blood T cell repertoires in COVID-19. TCRdb's copy holds only in-frame clones and misses some; the assay was immunoSEQ multiplex PCR. In the table there are approximately 480,000 clones, 89% of which are singletons. Input material: peripheral blood. The receptors shown here come from a man between 18 and 35 years old with COVID-19, enrolled during active disease. Both conserved end residues are part of each CDR3. A D gene is named only where the DNA matches it firmly. The size entry is marked missing in some rows and otherwise reads once, few, many or a size class.

J gene,V gene,clone size,D gene,CDR3 protein,CDR3 DNA
TRBJ2-1,TRBV19,once,TRBD1,CASRATGVTYNEQFF,TGTGCCAGTAGGGCGACAGGGGTCACCTACAATGAGCAGTTCTTC
TRBJ1-5,TRBV20-1,.,.,CSAITPAAQHF,TGCAGTGCCATCACCCCGGCGGCCCAGCATTTT
TRBJ1-6,TRBV12-3/TRBV12-4,few,TRBD1,CASSRDRNSPLHF,TGTGCCAGCAGCCGGGACAGAAATTCACCCCTCCACTTT
TRBJ2-2,TRBV19,.,.,CASSIGGTGELFF,TGTGCCAGTAGTATAGGCGGAACCGGGGAGCTGTTTTTT
TRBJ1-2,TRBV27,once,.,CASSFRDGGYTF,TGTGCCAGCAGTTTCCGGGATGGTGGCTACACCTTC
TRBJ2-1,TRBV5-1,.,.,CASSLAFAENEQFF,TGCGCCAGCAGCTTGGCATTTGCGGAGAATGAGCAGTTCTTC
TRBJ2-2,TRBV18,.,TRBD2,CASSPPGSGSGTGELFF,TGTGCCAGCTCACCACCGGGCAGCGGGAGTGGGACCGGGGAGCTGTTTTTT
TRBJ2-1,TRBV6-5,.,TRBD2,CASSSGTSGANEQFF,TGTGCCAGCAGTTCCGGGACTAGCGGGGCCAATGAGCAGTTCTTC
TRBJ1-6,TRBV6-5,.,.,CASTRDTFGSPLHF,TGTGCCAGCACCCGGGACACCTTCGGATCACCCCTCCACTTT
TRBJ2-3,TRBV4-2,.,TRBD2,CASSQGVAGRTDTQYF,TGTGCCAGCAGCCAAGGAGTAGCGGGGAGAACAGATACGCAGTATTTT
TRBJ1-5,TRBV12-5,.,.,CASGLGGGQPQHF,TGTGCTAGTGGTTTGGGAGGGGGTCAGCCCCAGCATTTT
TRBJ1-2,TRBV3-1/TRBV3-2,.,.,CASSTLGGDYGYTF,TGTGCCAGCAGCACGCTGGGGGGAGACTATGGCTACACCTTC
TRBJ2-5,TRBV7-9,.,.,CASSLVGGQETQYF,TGTGCCAGCAGCTTAGTCGGGGGCCAAGAGACCCAGTACTTC
TRBJ2-3,TRBV5-1,.,.,CASSFRVSTDTQYF,TGCGCCAGCAGCTTTCGGGTCTCCACAGATACGCAGTATTTT
TRBJ2-5,TRBV27,.,TRBD1,CASRLVQGKETQYF,TGTGCCAGCCGATTGGTACAGGGGAAAGAGACCCAGTACTTC